These 2 T cell receptor beta chains share one sample of origin, sequenced in a study of blood T cell repertoires in COVID-19. TCRdb keeps only in-frame clones here, not all; method: immunoSEQ multiplex PCR. The sample holds 300,000 to 350,000 clones, about 83% seen once. Sequencing was done on a sample of peripheral blood. These receptors came from a young man with active or convalescent COVID-19.

The chain recombines TRBV18 with TRBJ1-1; D not certain. Germline CDR1 reads KGHSH; CDR2 reads LQKENI. Trimming removed 4 bases from V and 4 bases from J, with 16 bases in between. This CDR3 spans 15 amino acids. The CDR3 region has the DNA TGTGCCAGCTCACGCGGTGGCGGCGGAAGCACTGAAGCTTTCTTT. It specifies CASSRGGGGSTEAFF.

V and J are TRBV7-2 and TRBJ2-3, with TRBD2 as a possible D gene (7 bases). This CDR3 spans 16 amino acids. V was clipped by 3 bases and J by 6 bases, with 19 bases between them. CDR1 is SGHTA and CDR2 is FQGNSA in the germline V gene. CDR3 bases: TGTGCCAGCAGCTTGTCTTGGGGGGGCGTTCAGGATACGCAGTATTTT. This encodes CASSLSWGGVQDTQYF.